This TCR beta chain was documented in a study of tumor and adjacent non-tumor tissue in lung cancer. Turning to the study itself: Samples averaged around 4.2 million productive TCRbeta reads each. Whole-study findings and limits: Shorter survival was associated with higher TCR diversity in tumors. Top 100 clones took a larger repertoire share in normal lung.

TCRbeta libraries were built with three rounds of nested PCR, modified from ARM-PCR. TCRdb called the multiplex PCR reads again in MiXCR, with one record for every CDR3 protein. Counted here are some 99,000 distinct CDR3 sequences, 50% to 70% occurring once; the ten biggest clones make up roughly 20%. The template was RNA from unsorted bulk tissue. This non-tumor lung sample came from over 3 cm beyond the tumor edge. Chemotherapy-naive patients with new lung cancer underwent thoracic surgery in China, August–November 2014. The CDR3 is 15 residues long. The germline V gene has CDR1 SNHLY and CDR2 FYNNEI. Between the trimmed V and J ends, which lost 3 bases and 0 bases, there was a span of 9 bases. This clonotype was picked up many times. Its cognate antigen is unknown.

Sequences were obtained from distant non-tumor lung tissue. The chain carries TRBV2 and TRBJ2-1; unclear D gene. This clonotype was obtained from a man in his 60s with non-small cell lung cancer. Here the CDR3 reads CASSDDGHSYNEQFF. The CDR3 coding sequence is TGTGCCAGCAGTGATGACGGGCACTCCTACAATGAGCAGTTCTTC.